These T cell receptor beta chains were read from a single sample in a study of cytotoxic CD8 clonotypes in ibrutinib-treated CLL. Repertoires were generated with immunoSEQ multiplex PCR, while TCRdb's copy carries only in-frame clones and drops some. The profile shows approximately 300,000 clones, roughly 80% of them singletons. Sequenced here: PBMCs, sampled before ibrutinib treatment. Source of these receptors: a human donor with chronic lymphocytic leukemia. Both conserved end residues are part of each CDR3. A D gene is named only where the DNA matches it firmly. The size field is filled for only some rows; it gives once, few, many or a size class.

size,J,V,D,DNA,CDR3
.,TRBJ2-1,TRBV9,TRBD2,TGTGCCAGCAGCGTAGAGCCTAGCGGGAGGATAGGGCAGTTCTTC,CASSVEPSGRIGQFF
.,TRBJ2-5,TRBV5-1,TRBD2,TGCGCCAGCAGCTTCTTAGCGGGAACACAAGAGACCCAGTACTTC,CASSFLAGTQETQYF
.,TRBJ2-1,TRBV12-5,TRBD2,TGTGCTAGTGGTTTGGCGACGACTAGCGGAAGCTCCTACAATGAGCAGTTCTTC,CASGLATTSGSSYNEQFF
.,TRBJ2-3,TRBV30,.,TGTGCCTGGAGTGGGTCAAACAGGGCCGGAGGCACAGATACGCAGTATTTT,CAWSGSNRAGGTDTQYF
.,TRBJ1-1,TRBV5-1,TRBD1,TGCGCCAGCAGCTTGGACCGGGACAGGGGAATGAACACTGAAGCTTTCTTT,CASSLDRDRGMNTEAFF
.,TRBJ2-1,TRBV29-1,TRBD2,TGCAGCGTTGGGCGATTCCAGGGACTAGTTAAGATTGAGCAGTTCTTC,CSVGRFQGLVKIEQFF
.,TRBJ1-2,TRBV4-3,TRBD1,TGCGCCAGCAGCCGTGGGGGCCCGGGACAGCCCCAAGCTAACTATGGCTACACCTTC,CASSRGGPGQPQANYGYTF
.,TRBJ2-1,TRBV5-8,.,TGTGCCAGCAGCTTGGGGGACGGAAACTACAATGAGCAGTTCTTC,CASSLGDGNYNEQFF
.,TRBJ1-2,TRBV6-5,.,TGTGCCAGCAGAGGACAGTTCTATGGCTACACCTTC,CASRGQFYGYTF
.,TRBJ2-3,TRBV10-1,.,TGCGCCAGCAGTGCTGAGGGAGTTATTAGCACAGATACGCAGTATTTT,CASSAEGVISTDTQYF
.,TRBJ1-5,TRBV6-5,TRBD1,TGTGCCAGCTCCCGCACAGGGGACAATCAGCCCCAGCATTTT,CASSRTGDNQPQHF
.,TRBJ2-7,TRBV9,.,TGTGCCAGCAGTGCTAGCTCGGAGTCCCACGAGCAGTACTTC,CASSASSESHEQYF
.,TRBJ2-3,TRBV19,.,TGTGCCAGTAGTATAGATCGTAAAGATACGCAGTATTTT,CASSIDRKDTQYF
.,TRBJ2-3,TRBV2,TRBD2,TGTGCCAGCAGTGATCTGGATAGCGGGATTAGCACAGATACGCAGTATTTT,CASSDLDSGISTDTQYF
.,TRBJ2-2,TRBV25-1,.,TGTGCCAGCAGTAAATGGGGCAGGGGGGACACCGGGGAGCTGTTTTTT,CASSKWGRGDTGELFF
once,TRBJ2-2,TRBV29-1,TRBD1,TGCAGCGTTGAAGATGAGACAGGGTTCCCCGGGGAGCTGTTTTTT,CSVEDETGFPGELFF
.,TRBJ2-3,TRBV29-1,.,TGCAGCGTTGTAGAAAACACAGATACGCAGTATTTT,CSVVENTDTQYF
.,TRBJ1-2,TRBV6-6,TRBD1,TGTGCCAGCAGTTCCCGGGACAGGGGGGACTATGGCTACACCTTC,CASSSRDRGDYGYTF
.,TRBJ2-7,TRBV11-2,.,TGTGCCAGCAGCTTATCCCAGGGGAGGCACGAGCAGTACTTC,CASSLSQGRHEQYF
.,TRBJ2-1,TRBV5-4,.,TGTGCCAGCAGCTTGGTCGTTAGACGTGAGCAGTTCTTC,CASSLVVRREQFF
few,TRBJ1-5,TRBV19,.,TGTGCCAGTAGTACCACGATCGGGCTTAGCAATCAGCCCCAGCATTTT,CASSTTIGLSNQPQHF
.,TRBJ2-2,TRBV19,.,TGTGCCAGTAGTTTCAGGGGGGCCGGGGAGCTGTTTTTT,CASSFRGAGELFF
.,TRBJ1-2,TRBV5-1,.,TGCGCCAGCAGCTTGGACACGGATCCCTATGGCTACACCTTC,CASSLDTDPYGYTF
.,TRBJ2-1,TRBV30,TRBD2,TGTGCCTGGACCCCCCCGGGACTAGCTTTCGATGAGCAGTTCTTC,CAWTPPGLAFDEQFF
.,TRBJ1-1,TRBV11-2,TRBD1,TGTGCCAGCAGCCCACCCGACAGGGGGCGCGAAGCTTTCTTT,CASSPPDRGREAFF
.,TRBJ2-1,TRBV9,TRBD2,TGTGCCAGCAGCGAGACTATAGCGGGAGGAGACTACAATGAGCAGTTCTTC,CASSETIAGGDYNEQFF
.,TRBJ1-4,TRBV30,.,TGTGCCGGGTCCCCATCACAAGGTGAAAAACTGTTTTTT,CAGSPSQGEKLFF